Sequencing of this T cell receptor (beta chain) was carried out in a study of OX40 agonist ivuxolimab in advanced cancers. Regarding the complete study: The costimulatory receptor OX40 (CD134) was targeted by ivuxolimab, a fully human IgG2 agonistic monoclonal antibody. In the dose-escalation cohort, roughly four fifths of patients were male, and the mean age was approximately 60 years, with a range of 23 to 79. Of the approximately 50 dose-escalation patients, hepatocellular carcinoma was present in around 20, melanoma in approximately 15, renal cell carcinoma in 9 and head and neck cancer in 9. Patients were allowed to have had prior anti-PD-1, anti-PD-L1 or anti-CTLA-4 therapy, and around 40% of the dose-escalation patients had previously received checkpoint inhibitors. The monotherapy dose-escalation portion (N ≈ 50 patients) of the phase I ivuxolimab trial is reported in the paper. Intravenous ivuxolimab was administered to patients every 2 weeks at six dose levels: 0.01, 0.1, 0.3, 1.5, 3 and 10 mg/kg. Peripheral TCRbeta sequencing aimed to test whether ivuxolimab altered TCR sequence diversity and caused clonal T-cell expansion. Three dose-escalation patients achieved partial responses, one with hepatocellular carcinoma and two with cutaneous melanoma.

What the study reported, not specific to this receptor: Antigen specificity was not determined for the clonally expanded peripheral T cells. Low levels of normalized T-cell clonal expansion were also seen in some nonresponding patients. At doses of 0.1 to 3.0 mg/kg, clonal expansion of both CD4+ and CD8+ T cells in blood was seen between baseline and week 6. After ivuxolimab, more expanded clones were found on average in CD8+ T cells than in CD4+ T cells. In the 0.1-3.0 mg/kg groups, partial responders were among the patients with the lowest normalized peripheral clonal expansion, particularly in CD8+ T cells.

Notes on this clone: What this receptor recognizes is not known. Base qualities are not recorded, but no much larger clone differs from it by a single base.

The trial excluded patients who had a history of autoimmune disease or who were on systemic immunosuppression. Peripheral blood for TCR sequencing was collected from all dose cohorts at baseline, on cycle 4 day 1, and on cycle 7 day 1. The samples were drawn from a first-in-human, open-label, multicenter phase I dose-escalation trial of ivuxolimab. Adults with locally advanced or metastatic melanoma, renal cell, hepatocellular, or head and neck squamous cell carcinoma were enrolled in the trial. Before TCR sequencing, CD4+ T cells and CD8+ T cells were sorted from peripheral blood as separate populations. For CDR1 and CDR2, the germline V gene lists LGHNA and YSLEER. V is shortened by 4 bases, J by 0 bases, and the region joining them spans 16 bases. From the cysteine through the phenylalanine, the CDR3 covers 17 amino acids. Just the 51-base CDR3 DNA is kept, in frame starting at base 1. For sequencing of the TCRbeta CDR3 region, genomic DNA was extracted from the sorted cells. The immunoSEQ Assay was used to sequence the TCRbeta CDR3 regions. The clones in this table, taken by TCRdb from immuneACCESS, are in-frame only. Not every clone is retained; where verified, under half of the shortfall comes from an unresolved V gene, and the cause of the rest is unknown. Across this sample there are tens of thousands of clones, with more than 70% seen only once. Of the sample, roughly a third is held by the ten largest clones.

Specimen: CD4+ or CD8+ T cells sorted from blood, collected in a trial of the OX40 agonist ivuxolimab. The clonotype was recovered from an adult with an advanced solid tumor such as melanoma, head and neck, liver or kidney cancer. The chain uses TRBV4-3 and TRBJ1-3; the D segment cannot be called with confidence. The DNA sequence is given as TGCGCCAGCAGCCCCGCTGTTTTAGGTCCCTCTGGAAACACCATATATTTT. This is translated as CASSPAVLGPSGNTIYF.